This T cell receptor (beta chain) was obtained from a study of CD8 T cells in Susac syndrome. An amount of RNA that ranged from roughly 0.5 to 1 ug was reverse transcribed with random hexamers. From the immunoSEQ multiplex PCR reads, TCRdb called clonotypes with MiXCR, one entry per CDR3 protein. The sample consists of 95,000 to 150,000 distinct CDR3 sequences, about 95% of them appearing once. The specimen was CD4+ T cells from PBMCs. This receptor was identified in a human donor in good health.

Here the CDR3 reads CASSLAGGEQYF. CDR3 DNA: TGTGCCAGCAGTTTAGCAGGCGGCGAGCAGTACTTC. The chain uses TRBV12-3 or TRBV12-4 and TRBJ2-7; D remains unclear. V lost 0 bases and J lost 6, with 6 bases in between. This CDR3 is built from 12 residues.